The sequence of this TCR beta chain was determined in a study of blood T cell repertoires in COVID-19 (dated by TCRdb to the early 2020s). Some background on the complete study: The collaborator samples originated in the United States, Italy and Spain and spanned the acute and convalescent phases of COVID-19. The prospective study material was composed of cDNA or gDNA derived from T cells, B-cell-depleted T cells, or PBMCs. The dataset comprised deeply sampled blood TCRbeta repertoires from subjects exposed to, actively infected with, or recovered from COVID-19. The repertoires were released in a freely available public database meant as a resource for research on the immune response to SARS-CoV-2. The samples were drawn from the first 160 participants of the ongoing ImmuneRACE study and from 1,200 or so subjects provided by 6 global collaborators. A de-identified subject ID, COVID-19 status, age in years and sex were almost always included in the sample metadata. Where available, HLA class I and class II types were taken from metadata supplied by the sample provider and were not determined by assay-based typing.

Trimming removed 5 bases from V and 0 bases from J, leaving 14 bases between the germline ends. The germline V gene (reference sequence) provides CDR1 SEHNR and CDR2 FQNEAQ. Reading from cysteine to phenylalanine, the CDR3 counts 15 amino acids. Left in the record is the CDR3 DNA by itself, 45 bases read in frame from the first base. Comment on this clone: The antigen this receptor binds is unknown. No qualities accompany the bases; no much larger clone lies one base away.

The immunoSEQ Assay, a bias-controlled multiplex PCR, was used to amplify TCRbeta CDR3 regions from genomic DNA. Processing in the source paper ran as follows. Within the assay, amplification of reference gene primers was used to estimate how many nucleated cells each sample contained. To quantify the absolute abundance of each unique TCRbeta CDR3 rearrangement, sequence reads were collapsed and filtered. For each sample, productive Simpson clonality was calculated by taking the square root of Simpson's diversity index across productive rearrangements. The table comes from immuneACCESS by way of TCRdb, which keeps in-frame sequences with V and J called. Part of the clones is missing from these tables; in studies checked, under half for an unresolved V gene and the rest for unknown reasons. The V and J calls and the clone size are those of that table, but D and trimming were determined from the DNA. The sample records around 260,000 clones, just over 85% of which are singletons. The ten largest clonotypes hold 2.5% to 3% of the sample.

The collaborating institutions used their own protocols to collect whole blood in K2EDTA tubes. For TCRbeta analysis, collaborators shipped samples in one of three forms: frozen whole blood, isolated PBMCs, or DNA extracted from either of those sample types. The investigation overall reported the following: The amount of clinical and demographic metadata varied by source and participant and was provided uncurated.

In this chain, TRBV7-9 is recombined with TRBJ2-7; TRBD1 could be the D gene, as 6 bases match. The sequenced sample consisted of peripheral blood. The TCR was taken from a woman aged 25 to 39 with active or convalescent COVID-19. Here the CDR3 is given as CASSLWTASSYEQYF. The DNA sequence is TGTGCCAGCAGCCTTTGGACAGCCAGCTCCTACGAGCAGTACTTC.